The 18 T cell receptor beta chains reported below all come from one sample, sequenced in a study of identical twins (TCRdb year 2016). The method was 5' RACE. The instrument was an Illumina HiSeq 2000. TCRdb ran its own pipeline on the public reads, namely fastp trimming at Q25 and MiXCR clone calling, and kept in-frame beta chains. Identical CDR3 protein sequences are pooled into one entry, listed with their most common genes and DNA. Recorded for this sample are approximately 690,000 distinct CDR3 sequences; roughly 6% of them occurred a single time. The ten largest clones take up around 1.7% of the sample. Sequencing was done on a sample of naive T cells sorted from blood. What this sample's cell subset or site label stands for: cells isolated with a human naive T-cell isolation kit. The receptors stem from a young man in good health.

This clonotype was found a few times. The chain has TRBV10-3 and TRBJ1-2; 8 bases fit TRBD1. The CDR3 spans 14 residues. The V segment lost 5 bases and the J segment 4 bases; nucleotides outside the gene matches: 6. Looked up from germline, CDR1 is ENHRY and CDR2 is SYGVKD. CDR3 DNA: TGTGCCATCAGTTTAGGACAGGGAGGCTATGGCTACACCTTC. Translation gives CAISLGQGGYGYTF.

This clonotype occurred many times. This chain connects TRBV5-6 to TRBJ2-2; tentatively, D is TRBD2 (5 bases). The CDR3 is made up of 14 amino acids. In germline, CDR1 is SGHDT, CDR2 YYEEEE. V was shortened by 0 bases and J by 6 bases, with 9 bases between the two germline ends. CDR3 in DNA: TGTGCCAGCAGCTTGGTTCTAGCAGCCGGGGAGCTGTTTTTT. Protein: CASSLVLAAGELFF.

Only a few counts were recorded for this clonotype. This chain uses TRBV29-1 with TRBJ2-2, with D tentatively TRBD1 (5 bases). Trimming left V 0 bases short and J 5 bases short, with 13 bases between. This CDR3 has 15 residues. Germline V gives CDR1 SQVTM, CDR2 ANQGSEA. The CDR3 bases are TGCAGCGTTGAAGACAGGGCGGCCTCAACCGGGGAGCTGTTTTTT. Its translation: CSVEDRAASTGELFF.

V gene TRBV12-3 or TRBV12-4 combines with J gene TRBJ2-1, with D tentatively TRBD2 (5 bases). Trimming took 6 bases from V and 1 from J, leaving 13 bases between them. The CDR3 totals 15 residues. CDR3 sequence reads: CASRLRDRSYNEQFF. In DNA, the CDR3 is TGTGCCAGCAGACTCCGGGATCGGTCCTACAATGAGCAGTTCTTC.

This clonotype was found a few times. The chain joins TRBV7-3 to TRBJ2-3; D uncertain. The CDR3 length is 14 residues. Germline values: CDR1 SGHTA, CDR2 FQGTGA. V was clipped by 0 bases and J by 4 bases, with 8 bases between them. CDR3 amino acids: CASSLTTPPDTQYF. The CDR3 region has the DNA TGTGCCAGCAGCTTAACGACACCACCAGATACGCAGTATTTT.

The chain links TRBV5-5 to TRBJ1-1; D not certain. The germline V gene has CDR1 SGHKS and CDR2 YYEKEE (reference sequence). The CDR3 loop spans 13 amino acids. V shed 2 bases and J shed 0 bases, with 5 bases lying between them. This CDR3 is CASSFDVNTEAFF. In DNA form, the CDR3 reads TGTGCCAGCAGCTTTGATGTGAACACTGAAGCTTTCTTT.

This clonotype was observed many times. The gene calls are TRBV10-3 and TRBJ2-2, with 10 nucleotides matching TRBD1. The junction had 7 bases not matched to a gene; V was cut back by 3 bases and J by 6 bases. The CDR3 consists of 16 residues. The V gene's germline CDR1 is ENHRY and CDR2 SYGVKD. CDR3 coding DNA: TGTGCCATCAGTGACCGGGACAGGGGCCGCTCCGGGGAGCTGTTTTTT. Translating it yields CAISDRDRGRSGELFF.

This rearrangement joins TRBV5-1 to TRBJ2-1; 8 positions agree with TRBD1. Trimming cost V 4 bases and J 0 bases; bases outside gene matches: 6. This CDR3 has 16 amino acids. CDR1 is SGHRS and CDR2 is YFSETQ in the germline V gene. The CDR3 sequence: CASSPLGQVSYNEQFF. The CDR3 nucleotides are TGCGCCAGCAGCCCCCTGGGACAGGTCTCCTACAATGAGCAGTTCTTC.

The sample holds many counts of this clonotype. The rearrangement joins TRBV5-1 to TRBJ2-1; no definite D call. This CDR3 spans 14 amino acids. V was shortened by 5 bases and J by 4 bases, with 13 bases between the two germline ends. From germline, CDR1 is SGHRS and CDR2 YFSETQ. CDR3 sequence: CASRPPDSYNEQFF. The CDR3 DNA reads TGCGCCAGCAGACCTCCGGATTCATACAATGAGCAGTTCTTC.

This clonotype has more than one count but fewer than ten. The chain is built from TRBV28 and TRBJ2-1; 7 bases map to TRBD1. This CDR3 region has 16 residues. Germline V gene data show CDR1 as MDHEN and CDR2 as SYDVKM. Unmatched junction bases numbered 9, after V lost 3 bases and J lost 4 bases. CDR3 amino acids: CASSFSTGTFYNEQFF. The CDR3 coding sequence is TGTGCCAGCAGTTTCTCGACAGGGACCTTTTACAATGAGCAGTTCTTC.

The chain carries TRBV4-2 and TRBJ2-5; D is ambiguous. The CDR3 length is 13 residues. The V gene lost 1 base and the J gene lost 6 bases, with 9 bases spanning the gap. Germline CDR1 LGHNA, CDR2 YNFKEQ. The CDR3: CASSQARSQTQYF. CDR3 nucleotide sequence: TGTGCCAGCAGCCAAGCTAGGTCGCAGACCCAGTACTTC.

This sequence joins TRBV15 and TRBJ2-1; 7 bases line up with TRBD1. This CDR3 comprises 15 residues. Germline CDR1 LNHNV, CDR2 YYDKDF (reference sequence). With V trimmed by 8 bases and J by 0 bases, 7 bases remained unmatched. CDR3 sequence reads: CATQQGKGSYNEQFF. Here the CDR3 DNA reads TGTGCCACCCAACAGGGGAAGGGCTCCTACAATGAGCAGTTCTTC.

Many counts were recorded for this clonotype. The chain carries TRBV7-8 and TRBJ1-2; 7 positions agree with TRBD1. The CDR3 has 15 residues. CDR1 is SGHVS, CDR2 FQNEAQ, per germline. V lost 4 bases and J lost 4; bases outside the gene matches: 9. The DNA for the CDR3 is TGTGCCAGCAGCTCAAAGGACAGGCCACTCTATGGCTACACCTTC. As protein: CASSSKDRPLYGYTF.

This clonotype was detected many times. The chain employs TRBV29-1 and TRBJ1-1, with 9 bases lining up with TRBD1. The CDR3 consists of 14 residues. Germline assignment: CDR1 SQVTM and CDR2 ANQGSEA. V gave up 3 bases and J gave up 3 bases; unmatched junction bases: 5. CDR3 sequence (DNA): TGCAGCGTTGAGAACAGACAGGGGGACACTGAAGCTTTCTTT. Protein product: CSVENRQGDTEAFF.

This clonotype has more than one count but fewer than ten. The V and J genes are TRBV4-2 and TRBJ1-4; weak D call: TRBD1 (5 bases). From germline, CDR1 is LGHNA and CDR2 YNFKEQ. V was pared by 6 bases and J by 4 bases, with 12 bases between. The CDR3 totals 14 residues. The CDR3 bases are TGTGCCAGCAGACATACAGGAAGTAATGAAAAACTGTTTTTT. Translation: CASRHTGSNEKLFF.

This clonotype was seen a handful of times. This sequence joins TRBV4-2 and TRBJ1-2, with D perhaps TRBD1 (6 bases). The CDR3 has 16 amino acids. Germline V CDR1 and CDR2: LGHNA, YNFKEQ. Trimming shortened V by 7 bases and J by 3 bases, and 21 bases separated the two germline ends. CDR3 bases: TGTGCCAGCACCGCCATTGATCGGGGGCTCGACTATGGCTACACCTTC. Its protein product is CASTAIDRGLDYGYTF.

This clonotype was recorded many times. The genes are TRBV20-1 and TRBJ2-1; 9 nucleotides agree with TRBD2. Germline CDR1 and CDR2: DFQATT and SNEGSKA (reference sequence). The CDR3 consists of 12 residues. Germline trimming cut 6 bases from V and 6 bases from J; bases unmatched to any gene: 3. The CDR3 DNA sequence: TGCAGTGCAAGGCGGGAGGGCAATGAGCAGTTCTTC. It is translated as CSARREGNEQFF.

This clonotype was seen repeatedly, ten times or more. At one boundary the junction diverges from the germline segment, which might be a read error. CDR3 region: CASSEEGAQFF. The CDR3 DNA reads TGTGCCAGCAGCGAAGAGGGAGCGCAGTTCTTC. The V gene is TRBV2, the J gene TRBJ2-1; a possible D gene is TRBD2 (5 bases). Germline-derived CDR1 and CDR2 are SNHLY and FYNNEI. The CDR3 spans 11 residues.